A selection of T cell receptor beta chains follows, all from one sample in a study of shared clonotypes between healthy human individuals. Data came from immunoSEQ multiplex PCR; TCRdb stores just in-frame clones and leaves some out. The profile covers approximately 320,000 clones, with approximately 79% appearing a single time and under 13% taken by the ten largest. The sequencing input was memory CD4+ T cells sorted from blood. These receptors originate from a man aged 25 to 40 in good health. CDR3s include the opening cysteine and the closing phenylalanine or tryptophan. D genes are given only for firm matches. Clone size is stated in some rows and not others, as once, few, many or a class when expanded.

d_call	j_call	v_call	clone_size	cdr3_aa	cdr3_nt
-	TRBJ2-7	TRBV18	-	CASSPAPIVHEQYF	TGTGCCAGCTCACCCGCCCCCATTGTCCACGAGCAGTACTTC
TRBD1	TRBJ2-5	TRBV11-3	once	CASSIRTGGEETQYF	TGTGCCAGCAGCATCCGGACAGGGGGGGAAGAGACCCAGTACTTC
TRBD1	TRBJ1-5	TRBV5-4	-	CASSLASQGGQPQHF	TGTGCCAGCAGCTTGGCCTCCCAGGGGGGTCAGCCCCAGCATTTT
-	TRBJ2-4	TRBV14	-	CASSRRQPLLTLLAKNIQYF	TGTGCCAGCAGCCGAAGACAGCCCCTATTAACTTTACTAGCCAAAAACATTCAGTACTTC
-	TRBJ2-1	TRBV15	-	CATSRDPGGNNEQFF	TGTGCCACCAGCAGAGATCCGGGGGGCAACAATGAGCAGTTCTTC
TRBD2	TRBJ2-1	TRBV7-7	-	CASSLNIGAGAEQFF	TGTGCCAGCAGCTTAAACATCGGGGCGGGAGCTGAGCAGTTCTTC
-	TRBJ2-5	TRBV7-6	-	CASSLALETQYF	TGTGCCAGCAGCTTAGCTCTGGAGACCCAGTACTTC
-	TRBJ1-2	TRBV2	-	CASSEGGDGGYTF	TGTGCCAGCAGTGAGGGAGGGGATGGGGGCTACACCTTC
-	TRBJ1-5	TRBV28	-	CASSLSGSPSNQPQHF	TGTGCCAGCAGTTTATCGGGCAGCCCTTCCAATCAGCCCCAGCATTTT
-	TRBJ1-5	TRBV15	-	CATTEGSNQPQHF	TGTGCCACCACCGAGGGGAGCAATCAGCCCCAGCATTTT
-	TRBJ2-4	TRBV4-1	few	CASSHYALSHRDIQYF	TGCGCCAGCAGCCATTATGCACTTTCGCACAGGGACATTCAGTACTTC
-	TRBJ2-7	TRBV7-6	few	CASSLGESSYEQYF	TGTGCCAGCAGCTTGGGAGAAAGCTCCTACGAGCAGTACTTC
-	TRBJ2-7	TRBV10-3	once	CATSDIRGSYEQYF	TGTGCCACCTCGGATATACGAGGCTCCTACGAGCAGTACTTC
-	TRBJ2-1	TRBV25-1	-	CASSEGLGGLNNEQFF	TGTGCCAGCAGTGAAGGGTTAGGGGGTCTAAACAATGAGCAGTTCTTC
TRBD2	TRBJ2-3	TRBV29-1	-	CSVATSGGFTDTQYF	TGCAGCGTTGCAACTAGCGGGGGATTCACAGATACGCAGTATTTT
TRBD2	TRBJ2-3	TRBV2	-	CASSDSREGNTQYF	TGTGCCAGCAGTGACTCGCGGGAGGGAAATACGCAGTATTTT
-	TRBJ2-2	TRBV5-1	-	CASSTNRPGELFF	TGCGCCAGCAGCACGAACAGACCCGGGGAGCTGTTTTTT
-	TRBJ2-5	TRBV7-6	-	CASSLGLLETQYF	TGTGCCAGCAGCTTAGGACTTTTAGAGACCCAGTACTTC
-	TRBJ1-3	TRBV4-3	-	CASSQTPISGNTIYF	TGCGCCAGCAGCCAAACACCGATCTCTGGAAACACCATATATTTT
-	TRBJ2-7	TRBV18	-	CASSPVTGAVEQYF	TGTGCCAGCTCACCGGTTACGGGAGCCGTCGAGCAGTACTTC
-	TRBJ2-5	TRBV11-2	once	CASSLGWREGETQYF	TGTGCCAGCAGCTTAGGGTGGCGAGAGGGGGAGACCCAGTACTTC
-	TRBJ2-3	TRBV5-5	-	CASSLMLVGGTDTQYF	TGTGCCAGCAGCCTCATGCTAGTTGGGGGTACAGATACGCAGTATTTT
-	TRBJ2-7	TRBV7-3	-	CASSLLGHNYEQYF	TGTGCCAGCAGCTTATTGGGACATAACTACGAGCAGTACTTC